These T cell receptor beta chains were read from a single sample in a study of OX40 agonist ivuxolimab in advanced cancers. TCRdb's copy holds only in-frame clones and misses some; the assay was immunoSEQ multiplex PCR. The repertoire holds approximately 92,000 clones, with roughly 80% as singletons. Sample: CD4+ or CD8+ T cells sorted from blood, taken in a trial of the OX40 agonist ivuxolimab. Source of these receptors: an adult with an advanced solid tumor such as melanoma, head and neck, liver or kidney cancer. Both conserved end residues are part of each CDR3.

cdr3_length j_call v_call cdr3_aa
13 - TRBV2 CASRVGLAYEQYF
14 TRBJ2-1 TRBV5-6 CASSLLNSYNEQFF
12 TRBJ2-3 TRBV27 CASRSSTDTQYF
14 TRBJ2-7 TRBV7-9 CASSTGQGLNEQYF
16 TRBJ1-1 TRBV19 CASSILPGRGRPEAFF
15 TRBJ1-4 TRBV5-1 CASSLGTPPNEKLFF
16 TRBJ2-1 TRBV11-2 CASSIGTSGRTSAQFF
16 TRBJ1-5 TRBV4-1 CASSQEFSYSNQPQHF
18 TRBJ1-6 TRBV2 CASSYGTGGAFYNSPLHF
16 TRBJ2-5 TRBV9 CASSAGQGLDAETQYF
13 TRBJ1-2 TRBV5-1 CASQTGSNYGYTF
13 TRBJ2-5 TRBV11-3 CASSRTSTQTQYF
15 TRBJ2-7 TRBV5-6 CASSLGRATSYEQYF
14 TRBJ1-2 TRBV6-5 CASSYSEGANGYTF
15 TRBJ2-1 TRBV6-1 CASSVQGAPYNEQFF
17 TRBJ1-3 TRBV9 CASSGGDTIISGNTIYF
15 TRBJ2-7 TRBV19 CASSITWTADYEQYF
14 TRBJ1-5 TRBV4-2 CASSQGGSNQPQHF
14 TRBJ1-1 TRBV27 CASSLSYGNTEAFF
14 TRBJ2-2 TRBV6-6 CASSYAGQPGELFF
13 TRBJ1-2 TRBV27 CASARFVDYGYTF
14 TRBJ1-1 TRBV5-1 CASSLVTGGTEAFF
15 TRBJ2-2 TRBV27 CASSLGLAYTGELFF
13 TRBJ1-3 TRBV6-6 CASSYLGGNTIYF
15 TRBJ1-2 TRBV14 CASSRTGTENYGYTF
14 TRBJ1-5 TRBV2 CVSGPAGDNQPQHF
16 TRBJ2-2 TRBV5-4 CASSRGRDRGAGELFF
17 TRBJ2-4 TRBV12-5 CASGLPSGDLAKNIQYF